A single sample is the source of the 7 T cell receptor beta chains below, sequenced in a study of beta chain features in type 1 diabetes. Study-level points and caveats: Among patients with Type 1 diabetes, TCRB CDR3s were moderately but significantly shorter in every one of the four CD4+ subsets.

Reverse transcribing all isolated RNA meant expressed TCRB transcripts were sequenced. Generated by immunoSEQ multiplex PCR, the TCRdb table keeps only in-frame clones and is missing some. Among some 150,000 clones, around 9% were seen once, and the ten largest hold about 0.75%. No antigen is known for these receptors. Material: central memory CD4+ T cells from blood. Source of these receptors: a woman aged 25 to 39 with type 1 diabetes.

In this sample, this clone turned up a few times. The genes are TRBV7-9 and TRBJ2-7, with D unclear. Germline assignment: CDR1 SEHNR and CDR2 FQNEAQ (reference sequence). Deletions cut 5 bases from V and 1 base from J, with 15 bases between. The CDR3 has 15 amino acids. CDR3 region: CASSLGQPQSYEQYF. CDR3 coding DNA: TGTGCCAGCAGCCTTGGGCAGCCGCAGTCCTACGAGCAGTACTTC.

The chain has TRBV5-1 and TRBJ2-1; 9 nucleotides line up with TRBD2. V was pared by 0 bases and J by 4 bases, with 5 bases of the junction left unmatched. The CDR3 contains 16 residues. The germline V gene has CDR1 SGHRS and CDR2 YFSETQ. As DNA, the CDR3 is TGCGCCAGCAGCTTGGTTTCTAGCGGGACATACAATGAGCAGTTCTTC. It translates to CASSLVSSGTYNEQFF.

Only a few counts were recorded for this clone. The gene calls are TRBV7-9 and TRBJ2-3; no reliable D call. This CDR3 has 17 amino acids. Germline assignment: CDR1 SEHNR and CDR2 FQNEAQ (reference sequence). Trimming left V 1 base short and J 1 base short, with 15 bases between. CDR3: CASSLELVQVRTDTQYF. For the CDR3, the DNA is TGTGCCAGCAGCTTAGAACTCGTGCAAGTGCGCACAGATACGCAGTATTTT.

The CDR3 DNA reads as TGTGCCAGCAGTCACATCACTGAAGCTTTCTTT. Amino acids: CASSHITEAFF. This chain uses TRBV6-6 with TRBJ1-1; D unclear. This CDR3 region has 11 residues. Germline CDR1 is MNHNY and CDR2 is SVGAGI (reference sequence). V shed 5 bases and J shed 4 bases, with 5 bases lying between them.

The chain couples TRBV4-2 to TRBJ2-1, with TRBD2 matching 9 bases. Losses at the gene ends were 4 bases for V and 0 bases for J; bases not matched to a gene: 10. Germline CDR1 reads LGHNA; CDR2 reads YNFKEQ. The CDR3 sequence is 18 residues long. For the CDR3, the DNA is TGTGCCAGCAGCCGAATGACTAGCGGAATTAGCTCCTACAATGAGCAGTTCTTC. It translates to CASSRMTSGISSYNEQFF.

In its sample, this clone was seen a few times. The gene calls are TRBV7-3 and TRBJ2-7, with 8 nucleotides matching TRBD2. V lost 6 bases, J lost 0 bases, and 7 bases stayed unmatched. This CDR3 is built from 15 residues. The germline V gene has CDR1 SGHTA and CDR2 FQGTGA. Written as DNA, the CDR3 is TGTGCCAGCAGTCCCAGCGGGGGACTCTCCTACGAGCAGTACTTC. It specifies CASSPSGGLSYEQYF.

This clone has a count of ten or more. This rearrangement joins TRBV4-2 to TRBJ1-1; 9 bases agree with TRBD1. Per germline, CDR1 LGHNA and CDR2 YNFKEQ. The ends lost 2 bases at V and 1 base at J; junction bases unmatched: 2. The CDR3 length is 15 residues. In nucleotides, the CDR3 is TGTGCCAGCAGCCAACCGGGACAGGGGAACACTGAAGCTTTCTTT. Protein sequence: CASSQPGQGNTEAFF.